Listed below are T cell receptor beta chains from one sample, sequenced in a study of OX40 agonist ivuxolimab in advanced cancers. Sequenced by immunoSEQ multiplex PCR; TCRdb stores in-frame clones only, minus some. This table holds some 97,000 clones, nearly 90% found once. The source material was CD4+ or CD8+ T cells sorted from blood, sampled in a trial of the OX40 agonist ivuxolimab. The receptor set was obtained from an adult with an advanced solid tumor such as melanoma, head and neck, liver or kidney cancer. Each CDR3 is given with its conserved first and last residue. D genes are given only for firm matches.

J	D	V	CDR3
TRBJ2-7	-	TRBV5-1	CASSVLQESYEQYF
TRBJ2-7	TRBD1	TRBV19	CASRGQGTIYEQYF
TRBJ1-2	-	TRBV2	CASKFSEPDGYTF
TRBJ2-1	TRBD2	TRBV4-1	CASSRSGGSGNEQFF
TRBJ1-5	-	TRBV19	CASSNPDSNQPQHF
TRBJ1-1	-	TRBV10-1	CASSGGQGAGAEAFF
TRBJ2-1	TRBD1	TRBV29-1	CSVKSWTGSSYNEQFF
TRBJ2-1	TRBD2	TRBV28	CASSLGGRRFF
TRBJ1-5	-	TRBV5-1	CAGSLGTSPNQPQHF
TRBJ2-7	TRBD2	TRBV6-5	CASSSGSYEQYF
TRBJ2-5	-	TRBV7-2	CASSLAGSMEYF
TRBJ2-5	-	TRBV20-1	CSAAQETQYF
TRBJ2-5	TRBD2	TRBV5-1	CASSYRVTSGGQETQYF
TRBJ2-1	-	TRBV25-1	CASSRTTGRTYNEQFF
TRBJ2-7	-	TRBV19	CASSIGTGSSIAPHEQYF
TRBJ1-3	-	TRBV6-1	CASSTLGFSGNTIYF
TRBJ2-5	TRBD1	TRBV19	CASQDRGGGETQYF
TRBJ1-3	TRBD1	TRBV6-1	CASSETTGASGNTIYF
TRBJ2-1	-	TRBV5-4	CASSLALFDNEQFF
TRBJ2-1	TRBD1	TRBV14	CASSWRQGASEQFF
TRBJ2-3	-	TRBV27	CASSDWATDTQYF
TRBJ2-1	TRBD2	TRBV30	CAWSVLGGSSYNEQFF
TRBJ1-6	TRBD1	TRBV5-1	CASSLRTGQEGPLHF
TRBJ2-7	-	TRBV30	CAWSPPGTVSSYEQYF
TRBJ2-1	TRBD2	TRBV9	CASSVVAGGMQFF
TRBJ2-5	TRBD2	TRBV14	CASSQDRASGRETQYF
TRBJ1-5	-	TRBV19	CASSIRRYNQPQHF
TRBJ2-7	-	TRBV5-1	CASSLVPADSSYEQYF
TRBJ1-1	TRBD1	TRBV5-1	CASSSDGTGPEAFF
TRBJ2-3	TRBD2	TRBV10-1	CASSVATTSGGDTTDTQYF
TRBJ2-2	TRBD1	TRBV19	CATRQGWGTGELFF
TRBJ2-7	-	TRBV5-1	CASSLELSPGHEQYF
TRBJ1-1	-	TRBV25-1	CASSGTPMNTEAFF
TRBJ2-5	-	TRBV2	CASTQEEEGSQYF
TRBJ1-1	TRBD1	TRBV6-5	CASSKGQGPNTEAFF
TRBJ1-2	-	TRBV6-6	CASSSSGMGGYTF
TRBJ1-3	TRBD1	TRBV14	CASSALGQGTGNTIYF
TRBJ1-1	TRBD1	TRBV11-2	CASSLGDRGNTEAFF
TRBJ2-7	TRBD2	TRBV29-1	CSVHLSSGPTYEQYF
TRBJ2-2	-	TRBV5-4	CASLGPAGTGELFF
TRBJ2-7	-	TRBV19	CASSRGPPARYEQYF
TRBJ1-4	TRBD1	TRBV11-2	CASSRTGSSNEKLFF
TRBJ2-7	-	TRBV4-2	CASRNNRVYEQYF
TRBJ2-7	TRBD2	TRBV6-5	CASSYSRLAGELYF
TRBJ2-1	-	TRBV5-4	CASSLEGSSYNEQFF
TRBJ1-5	TRBD1	TRBV2	CASRTGTGYSNQPQHF
TRBJ2-2	-	TRBV11-2	CASSLWGNLNTGELFF
TRBJ2-3	-	TRBV29-1	CSVQLMGDTQYF
TRBJ1-6	-	TRBV5-1	CASSLGLSSPLHF
TRBJ2-7	-	TRBV27	CASSLSIVGEQYF
TRBJ2-2	TRBD1	TRBV5-1	CASSLRRQGNTGELFF
TRBJ2-2	TRBD1	TRBV27	CASRTPGGPGELFF